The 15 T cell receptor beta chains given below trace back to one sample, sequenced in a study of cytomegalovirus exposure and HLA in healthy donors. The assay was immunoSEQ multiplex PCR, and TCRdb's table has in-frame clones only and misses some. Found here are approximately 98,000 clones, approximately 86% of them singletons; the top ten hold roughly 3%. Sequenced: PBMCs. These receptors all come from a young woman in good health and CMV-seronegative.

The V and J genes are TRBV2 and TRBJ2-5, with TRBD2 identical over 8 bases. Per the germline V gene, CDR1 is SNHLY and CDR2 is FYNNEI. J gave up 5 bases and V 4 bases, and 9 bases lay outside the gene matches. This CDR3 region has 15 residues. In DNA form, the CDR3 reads TGTGCCAGCAGTGCTCGAACGGGGGGGCGGGAGACCCAGTACTTC. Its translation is CASSARTGGRETQYF. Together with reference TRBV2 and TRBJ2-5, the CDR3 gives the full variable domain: EPEVTQTPSHQVTQMGQEVILRCVPISNHLYFYWYRQILGQKVEFLVSFYNNEISEKSEIFDDQFSVERPDGSNFTLKIRSTKLEDSAMYFCASSARTGGRETQYFGPGTRLLVL.

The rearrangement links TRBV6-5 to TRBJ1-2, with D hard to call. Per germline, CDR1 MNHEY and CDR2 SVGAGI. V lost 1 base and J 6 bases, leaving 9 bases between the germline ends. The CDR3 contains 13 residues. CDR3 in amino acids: CASSYYGQDGYTF. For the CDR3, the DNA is TGTGCCAGCAGTTACTATGGGCAGGATGGCTACACCTTC.

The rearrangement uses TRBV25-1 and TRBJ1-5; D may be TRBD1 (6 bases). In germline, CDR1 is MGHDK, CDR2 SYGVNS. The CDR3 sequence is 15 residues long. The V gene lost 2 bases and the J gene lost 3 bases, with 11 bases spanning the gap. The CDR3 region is CASSEGEGDNQPQHF. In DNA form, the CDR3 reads TGTGCCAGCAGTGAAGGCGAGGGGGACAATCAGCCCCAGCATTTT.

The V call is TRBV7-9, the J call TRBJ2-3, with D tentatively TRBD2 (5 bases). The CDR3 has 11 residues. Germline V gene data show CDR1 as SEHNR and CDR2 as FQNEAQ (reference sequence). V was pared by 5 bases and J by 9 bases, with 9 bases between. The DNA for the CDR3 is TGTGCCAGCAGCCAAGCGGAAACGCAGTATTTT. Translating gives CASSQAETQYF.

The chain's CDR3 is CASSKARQFHEAFF. For the CDR3, the DNA is TGTGCCAGCAGCAAAGCGCGACAGTTTCATGAAGCTTTCTTT. This sequence joins TRBV21-1 and TRBJ1-1; the table calls TRBD1, which could not be checked here. TRBV21-1 is an annotated pseudogene. This CDR3 has 14 residues.

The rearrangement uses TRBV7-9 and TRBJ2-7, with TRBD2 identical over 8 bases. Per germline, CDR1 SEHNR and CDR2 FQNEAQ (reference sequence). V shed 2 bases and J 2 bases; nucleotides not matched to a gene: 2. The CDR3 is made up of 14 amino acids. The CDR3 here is CASSLYSGAYEQYF. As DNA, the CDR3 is TGTGCCAGCAGCTTATATAGCGGGGCCTACGAGCAGTACTTC.

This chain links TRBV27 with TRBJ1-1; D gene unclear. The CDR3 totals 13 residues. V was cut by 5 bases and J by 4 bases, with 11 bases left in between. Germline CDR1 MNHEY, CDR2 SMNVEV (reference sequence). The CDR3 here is CASSPGLGTEAFF. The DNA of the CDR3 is TGTGCCAGCAGTCCCGGGTTGGGCACTGAAGCTTTCTTT.

Here the CDR3 reads CASSLSWQAGETQYF. In DNA form, the CDR3 reads TGTGCCAGCAGTTTATCATGGCAGGCTGGAGAGACCCAGTACTTC. The chain uses TRBV27 and TRBJ2-5, with D unresolved. The CDR3 loop spans 15 amino acids. Germline CDR1 MNHEY, CDR2 SMNVEV (reference sequence). The V and J ends lost 0 bases and 4 bases respectively, with 12 bases between them.

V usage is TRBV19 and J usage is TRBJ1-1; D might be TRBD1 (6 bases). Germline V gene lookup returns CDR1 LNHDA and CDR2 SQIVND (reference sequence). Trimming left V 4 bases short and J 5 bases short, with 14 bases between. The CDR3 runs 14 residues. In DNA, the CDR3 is TGTGCCAGTAGTAGGGTCCAGGGGCGGACTGAAGCTTTCTTT. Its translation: CASSRVQGRTEAFF.

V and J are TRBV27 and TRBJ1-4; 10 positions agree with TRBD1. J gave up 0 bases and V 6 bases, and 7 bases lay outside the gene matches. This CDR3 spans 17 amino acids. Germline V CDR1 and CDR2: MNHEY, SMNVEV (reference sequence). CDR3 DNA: TGTGCCAGCAGCGGCAGGACAGGGGGTCCAACTAATGAAAAACTGTTTTTT. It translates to CASSGRTGGPTNEKLFF.

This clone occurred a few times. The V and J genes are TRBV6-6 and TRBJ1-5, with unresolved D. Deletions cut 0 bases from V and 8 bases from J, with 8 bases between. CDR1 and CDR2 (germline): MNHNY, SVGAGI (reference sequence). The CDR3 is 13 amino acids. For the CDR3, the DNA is TGTGCCAGCAGTTACTCGCCCGGTAAGCCCCAGCATTTT. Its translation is CASSYSPGKPQHF.

CDR3: CASMGGTEAFF. In DNA form, the CDR3 reads TGTGCCAGCATGGGCGGGACTGAAGCTTTCTTT. The chain recombines TRBV27 with TRBJ1-1; D gene unclear. Germline lookup yields CDR1 MNHEY and CDR2 SMNVEV (reference sequence). The CDR3 runs 11 residues. Trimming took off 7 bases at V and 5 bases at J, with 8 bases between the two ends.

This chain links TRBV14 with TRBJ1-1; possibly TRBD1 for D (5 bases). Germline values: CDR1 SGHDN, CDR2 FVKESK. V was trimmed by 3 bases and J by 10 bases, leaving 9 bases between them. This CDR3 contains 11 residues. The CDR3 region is CASSQGGGAFF. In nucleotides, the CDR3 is TGTGCCAGCAGCCAGGGGGGAGGAGCTTTCTTT.

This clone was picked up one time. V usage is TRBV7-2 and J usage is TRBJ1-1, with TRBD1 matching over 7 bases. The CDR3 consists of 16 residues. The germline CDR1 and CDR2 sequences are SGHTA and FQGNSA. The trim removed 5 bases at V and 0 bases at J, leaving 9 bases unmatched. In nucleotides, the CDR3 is TGTGCCAGCAGCGAGGACAGGACTACCATGAACACTGAAGCTTTCTTT. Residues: CASSEDRTTMNTEAFF.

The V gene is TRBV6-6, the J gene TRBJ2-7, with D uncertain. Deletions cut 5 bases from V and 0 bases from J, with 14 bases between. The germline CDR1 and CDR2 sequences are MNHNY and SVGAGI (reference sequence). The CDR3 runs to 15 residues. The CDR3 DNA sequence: TGTGCCAGCAGTCCTCTGGCAGGTAGCTCCTACGAGCAGTACTTC. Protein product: CASSPLAGSSYEQYF.